These T cell receptor beta chains were read from a single sample in a study of monozygotic twins with inflammatory bowel disease. Following a re-call of the 5' RACE reads, TCRdb has one entry per CDR3 protein and lacks DNA. The sample's table shows about 160,000 distinct CDR3 sequences. The sample was blood. These receptors originate from a human donor with ulcerative colitis or Crohn's disease, or a healthy co-twin of an affected twin (not recorded which). Each CDR3 is given with its conserved first and last residue.

cdr3_aa: CASSQVGGWETQYF
j_call: TRBJ2-5
v_call: TRBV28

cdr3_aa: CASSHLDRAEEQYF
j_call: TRBJ2-7
v_call: TRBV12-3/TRBV12-4

cdr3_aa: CASSPEDEKLFF
j_call: TRBJ1-4
v_call: TRBV6-2/TRBV6-3

cdr3_aa: CASSPGQLDQPQHF
j_call: TRBJ1-5
v_call: TRBV18

cdr3_aa: CASSISLRREAFF
j_call: TRBJ1-1
v_call: TRBV19

cdr3_aa: CATSFQLWDGEAFF
j_call: TRBJ1-1
v_call: TRBV15

cdr3_aa: CASTDSGTANYGYTF
j_call: TRBJ1-2
v_call: TRBV5-4

cdr3_aa: CASSPWGASYNEQFF
j_call: TRBJ2-1
v_call: TRBV19

cdr3_aa: CASSLGDGANQPQHF
j_call: TRBJ1-5
v_call: TRBV5-6

cdr3_aa: CSADRGNYGYTF
j_call: TRBJ1-2
v_call: TRBV20-1

cdr3_aa: CASSEGTSGGAWYNEQFF
j_call: TRBJ2-1
v_call: TRBV2

cdr3_aa: CSARDGGLAANSYEQYF
j_call: TRBJ2-7
v_call: TRBV20-1

cdr3_aa: CSVEDYARTDTQYF
j_call: TRBJ2-3
v_call: TRBV29-1

cdr3_aa: CASSQEGRRGVDGYTF
j_call: TRBJ1-2
v_call: TRBV4-3

cdr3_aa: CASSISTFQVETQYF
j_call: TRBJ2-5
v_call: TRBV28

cdr3_aa: CASSLAISYNEQFF
j_call: TRBJ2-1
v_call: TRBV12-3/TRBV12-4

cdr3_aa: CASSFTPPSGTDKNIQYF
j_call: TRBJ2-4
v_call: TRBV11-2

cdr3_aa: CASSPPRIVNEQFF
j_call: TRBJ2-1
v_call: TRBV7-2

cdr3_aa: CASSLVAGAGYTF
j_call: TRBJ1-2
v_call: TRBV5-4

cdr3_aa: CASSFAGIEAFF
j_call: TRBJ1-1
v_call: TRBV28

cdr3_aa: CASSYVGEGNTGELFF
j_call: TRBJ2-2
v_call: TRBV6-5

cdr3_aa: CASSRRRDSYNEQFF
j_call: TRBJ2-1
v_call: TRBV4-3

cdr3_aa: CASSRGQGETQYF
j_call: TRBJ2-5
v_call: TRBV7-9

cdr3_aa: CASSPGQGEEKLFF
j_call: TRBJ1-4
v_call: TRBV7-6

cdr3_aa: CSARGGFAGGLYTEAFF
j_call: TRBJ1-1
v_call: TRBV20-1

cdr3_aa: CASSQDLTSGMNEQYF
j_call: TRBJ2-7
v_call: TRBV4-2

cdr3_aa: CASSLTYHQPQHF
j_call: TRBJ1-5
v_call: TRBV12-3/TRBV12-4

cdr3_aa: CASSQGGRDTNYEQYF
j_call: TRBJ2-7
v_call: TRBV4-1

cdr3_aa: CASSGRQGGNQPQHF
j_call: TRBJ1-5
v_call: TRBV25-1

cdr3_aa: CASSQDFPMTSTDTQYF
j_call: TRBJ2-3
v_call: TRBV12-3/TRBV12-4

cdr3_aa: CATSRDVNSYEQYF
j_call: TRBJ2-7
v_call: TRBV15

cdr3_aa: CASSIGQEEAFF
j_call: TRBJ1-1
v_call: TRBV5-6

cdr3_aa: CASSIVAINQPQHF
j_call: TRBJ1-5
v_call: TRBV19

cdr3_aa: CASSLWRVGEQYF
j_call: TRBJ2-7
v_call: TRBV11-1

cdr3_aa: CASSPTDTQGDTQYF
j_call: TRBJ2-3
v_call: TRBV7-9

cdr3_aa: CASRGDPSEQYF
j_call: TRBJ2-7
v_call: TRBV12-3/TRBV12-4

cdr3_aa: CASSLEGAGGYEQYF
j_call: TRBJ2-7
v_call: TRBV7-8

cdr3_aa: CASSRDREVYEQYF
j_call: TRBJ2-7
v_call: TRBV7-2

cdr3_aa: CASSREWGNTGELFF
j_call: TRBJ2-2
v_call: TRBV28

cdr3_aa: CASSLLPSEANVLTF
j_call: TRBJ2-6
v_call: TRBV5-1

cdr3_aa: CASSFGKGQGNTDTQYF
j_call: TRBJ2-3
v_call: TRBV27

cdr3_aa: CASSLFWGRRQETQYF
j_call: TRBJ2-5
v_call: TRBV11-3

cdr3_aa: CASSFLAGGSTDTQYF
j_call: TRBJ2-3
v_call: TRBV28

cdr3_aa: CASSLAGPNTGELFF
j_call: TRBJ2-2
v_call: TRBV11-2

cdr3_aa: CASSYGGGENTEAFF
j_call: TRBJ1-1
v_call: TRBV6-5

cdr3_aa: CASKIRGGDEQYF
j_call: TRBJ2-7
v_call: TRBV2

cdr3_aa: CASRGLTHEKLFF
j_call: TRBJ1-4
v_call: TRBV10-1